The source of this T cell receptor (beta chain) is a study of technical replicates of blood from several donors. The table came from immunoSEQ multiplex PCR; TCRdb's copy has only in-frame clones and leaves some out. This table has about 95,000 clones, roughly 95% appearing once. Germline V gene lookup returns CDR1 SGHRS and CDR2 YFSETQ. V lost 4 bases and J lost 6; bases outside the gene matches: 16. The CDR3 runs 17 residues. The material sequenced was T cells isolated from PBMCs. The TCR was taken from a human donor in good health. This chain uses TRBV5-1 with TRBJ2-7; 10 nucleotides line up with TRBD2. The DNA for the CDR3 is TGCGCCAGCAGCGATGTTCTAGCGGGAGCGGTGAAGGCCGAGCAGTACTTC. It codes for CASSDVLAGAVKAEQYF.